These 27 T cell receptor beta chains share one sample of origin, sequenced in a study of blood T cell repertoires in COVID-19. Here immunoSEQ multiplex PCR was the method, and the copy in TCRdb shows in-frame clones only, minus some. The table records 200,000 to 300,000 clones, around 89% of them present only once. Sequencing was carried out using peripheral blood. The receptors originated from a man aged 60-69 years who had recovered from COVID-19.

This clone has a single count. V usage is TRBV2 and J usage is TRBJ1-3; 8 bases fit TRBD1. Germline V gene sequence: CDR1 SNHLY, CDR2 FYNNEI. V shed 4 bases, J shed 6 bases, and the junction held 8 bases outside the gene matches. CDR3 size: 15 residues. Here the CDR3 DNA reads TGTGCCAGCAGTGGCGGACAGGGTGGCCAAAACACCATATATTTT. This codes for CASSGGQGGQNTIYF. Combining the CDR3 with reference TRBV2 and TRBJ1-3 gives the whole variable domain EPEVTQTPSHQVTQMGQEVILRCVPISNHLYFYWYRQILGQKVEFLVSFYNNEISEKSEIFDDQFSVERPDGSNFTLKIRSTKLEDSAMYFCASSGGQGGQNTIYFGEGSWLTVV.

The chain joins TRBV7-9 to TRBJ1-1; D unclear. V lost 5 bases, J lost 10 bases, and 11 bases lay in between. The CDR3 has 11 residues. Germline CDR1 is SEHNR and CDR2 is FQNEAQ (reference sequence). CDR3 DNA: TGTGCCAGCAGCCGGGAGTTCGGAGCTTTCTTT. Amino acid sequence: CASSREFGAFF.

The V and J genes are TRBV30 and TRBJ2-7; 8 bases line up with TRBD1. CDR3 length: 14 residues. The germline V gene encodes CDR1 GTSNPN and CDR2 SVGIG (reference sequence). J was trimmed by 0 bases and V by 3 bases; bases with no gene match: 4. The CDR3 is CAWSLTGGSYEQYF. CDR3 nucleotide sequence: TGTGCCTGGAGCCTTACAGGGGGCTCCTACGAGCAGTACTTC.

The genes are TRBV5-1 and TRBJ2-1; D perhaps matches TRBD2 (7 bases). Trimming pared 5 bases from V and 3 bases from J, leaving 12 bases between. CDR1 and CDR2 from the germline V gene are SGHRS and YFSETQ. The CDR3 runs to 14 residues. The CDR3, as DNA: TGCGCCAGCAGGGTCGGGGGGCTCTACAATGAGCAGTTCTTC. The encoded protein is CASRVGGLYNEQFF.

The J gene is TRBJ2-7, the V gene TRBV19; D unclear. Germline-derived CDR1 and CDR2 are LNHDA and SQIVND (reference sequence). Trimming removed 1 base at V and 6 bases at J, with 10 bases between. CDR3 length: 13 residues. In DNA form, the CDR3 reads TGTGCCAGTAGTATAGGGCGAGACTTCGAGCAGTACTTC. This translates into CASSIGRDFEQYF.

V usage is TRBV19 and J usage is TRBJ2-1; D is unresolved. In germline, CDR1 is LNHDA, CDR2 SQIVND (reference sequence). The V gene lost 5 bases and the J gene lost 0 bases, with 17 bases spanning the gap. This CDR3 spans 17 amino acids. The CDR3 coding sequence is TGTGCCAGTAGTGCCCAGTGGAGTAGGAGCTCCTACAATGAGCAGTTCTTC. Protein sequence: CASSAQWSRSSYNEQFF.

The V gene is TRBV2, the J gene TRBJ2-3, with D uncertain. The CDR3 runs 11 residues. V lost 6 bases to trimming and J lost 2 bases, with 3 bases between them. Germline V gene lookup returns CDR1 SNHLY and CDR2 FYNNEI. DNA of the CDR3: TGTGCCAGCAGCCTCACAGATACGCAGTATTTT. This encodes CASSLTDTQYF.

The chain uses TRBV11-2 and TRBJ2-3; 7 bases match TRBD1. Losses at the gene ends were 3 bases for V and 5 bases for J; bases not matched to a gene: 8. Germline CDR1 SGHAT, CDR2 FQNNGV. The CDR3 is 15 amino acids. CDR3 protein: CASSFQGQLRDTQYF. CDR3 bases: TGTGCCAGCAGCTTCCAGGGACAGCTTCGAGATACGCAGTATTTT.

This clone was detected once. Germline is not matched at one junction end, which may reflect a read error. The V call is TRBV7-3, the J call TRBJ2-5; 8 bases map to TRBD2. The CDR3 covers 17 residues. Germline values: CDR1 SGHTA, CDR2 FQGTGA. The CDR3 DNA reads TGTGCCAGCAGCATAACAGGCGGGGCTAGCGGGCAAGAGACCCAGTACTTC. This translates into CASSITGGASGQETQYF.

This clone was detected only once. This sequence joins TRBV4-1 and TRBJ1-4; TRBD1 aligns across 7 bases. The CDR3 totals 15 residues. CDR1 MGHRA and CDR2 YSYEKL come from the germline V gene. V lost 8 bases to trimming and J lost 10 bases; unmatched junction nucleotides: 16. CDR3 bases: TGCGCCAGCGGGAAGACAGGGAGTGTCGTAGGAAAACTGTTTTTT. This sequence encodes CASGKTGSVVGKLFF.

The chain couples TRBV12-5 to TRBJ1-2; possible D gene TRBD1, 6 bases. The CDR3 sequence is 13 residues long. V lost 7 bases, J lost 3 bases, and 12 bases lay in between. The germline V gene encodes CDR1 LGHNT and CDR2 FRNRAP. The CDR3 region has the DNA TGTGCTAGTGAAGGGGGGGCGGACTATGGCTACACCTTC. It encodes CASEGGADYGYTF.

The chain joins TRBV24-1 to TRBJ2-3, with 11 bases identical to TRBD1. This CDR3 contains 18 residues. Germline CDR1 KGHDR, CDR2 SFDVKD. Trimming at V came to 4 bases and at J to 2 bases, leaving 10 bases not matched to a gene. The CDR3 reads CATSDPGTGGGFTDTQYF. CDR3 nucleotide sequence: TGTGCCACCAGTGACCCCGGGACAGGGGGGGGGTTCACAGATACGCAGTATTTT.

This clone is a singleton in its sample. The genes are TRBV7-2 and TRBJ2-5; 7 nucleotides match TRBD1. J was trimmed by 5 bases and V by 7 bases; bases with no gene match: 10. CDR1 and CDR2 from the germline V gene are SGHTA and FQGNSA. The CDR3 is made up of 14 amino acids. CDR3 in DNA: TGTGCCAGCACCTCCCCAGGGGGTGGGGAGACCCAGTACTTC. Encoded protein: CASTSPGGGETQYF.

CDR3 DNA sequence: TGTGCCAGCAGCCAATCGGTACGGGGGAGTACAGATACGCAGTATTTT. This encodes CASSQSVRGSTDTQYF. V and J are TRBV4-2 and TRBJ2-3, with D maybe TRBD2 (6 bases). Trimming removed 2 bases from V and 3 bases from J, with 15 bases in between. CDR3 length: 16 residues. CDR1 LGHNA and CDR2 YNFKEQ come from the germline V gene.

This clone was picked up one time. The chain links TRBV7-3 to TRBJ1-3; a possible D gene is TRBD1 (5 bases). CDR1 SGHTA and CDR2 FQGTGA come from the germline V gene. The CDR3 contains 14 residues. V dropped 4 bases and J dropped 4 bases, with 11 bases sitting between them. The CDR3 is CASSSGGAGNTIYF. CDR3 in DNA: TGTGCCAGCAGCTCCGGAGGGGCGGGAAACACCATATATTTT.

This clone occurred a few times. The CDR3 region is CASSPPGQGSGQPQHF. CDR3 sequence (DNA): TGTGCCAGCAGCCCCCCGGGACAGGGGAGTGGGCAGCCCCAGCATTTT. This chain links TRBV21-1 with TRBJ1-5; the D call in the table, TRBD1, was not verified against the DNA. TRBV21-1 is listed as a pseudogene. This CDR3 has 16 amino acids.

The V gene is TRBV19, the J gene TRBJ1-2, with D maybe TRBD1 (5 bases). CDR1 is LNHDA, CDR2 SQIVND, per germline (reference sequence). Trimming took 8 bases from V and 7 from J, leaving 17 bases between them. The CDR3 covers 13 residues. The CDR3 coding sequence is TGTGCCAGTTGGGGTGGGGGGTACCGTGGCTACACCTTC. Protein: CASWGGGYRGYTF. Full variable domain (remainder filled in from reference TRBV19 and TRBJ1-2): DGGITQSPKYLFRKEGQNVTLSCEQNLNHDAMYWYRQDPGQGLRLIYYSQIVNDFQKGDIAEGYSVSREKKESFPLTVTSAQKNPTAFYLCASWGGGYRGYTFGSGTRLTVV.

The V call is TRBV6-5, the J call TRBJ2-7, with D possibly TRBD1 on 5 matching bases. V dropped 2 bases and J dropped 4 bases, with 9 bases sitting between them. The germline V gene encodes CDR1 MNHEY and CDR2 SVGAGI. This CDR3 has 13 amino acids. The CDR3: CASSYGAMYEQYF. For the CDR3, the DNA is TGTGCCAGCAGTTACGGGGCTATGTACGAGCAGTACTTC.

The chain joins TRBV6-1 to TRBJ2-7; D gene uncertain. Germline CDR1 and CDR2: MNHNS and SASEGT. CDR3 length: 12 residues. The V end was cut by 3 bases, the J end by 7 bases, with 10 bases between. The DNA for the CDR3 is TGTGCCAGCAGTGACCACTACCGGGAGCAGTACTTC. Protein: CASSDHYREQYF.

V gene TRBV18 combines with J gene TRBJ1-2; 10 bases are shared with TRBD1. The V segment lost 2 bases and the J segment 3 bases; nucleotides outside the gene matches: 6. The CDR3 is made up of 16 amino acids. From germline, CDR1 is KGHSH and CDR2 LQKENI. CDR3 protein: CASSPSTGGADYGYTF. As DNA, the CDR3 is TGTGCCAGCTCACCATCGACAGGGGGCGCCGACTATGGCTACACCTTC.

The table lists this clone with a few counts. The chain carries TRBV19 and TRBJ2-1, with D possibly matching TRBD2 (7 bases). CDR3 length: 16 residues. Trimming pared 5 bases from V and 0 bases from J, leaving 14 bases between. Germline CDR1 is LNHDA and CDR2 is SQIVND (reference sequence). CDR3 sequence: CASSRGGLPSYNEQFF. CDR3 DNA sequence: TGTGCCAGTAGTCGAGGGGGACTACCCTCCTACAATGAGCAGTTCTTC.

V is TRBV6-6 and J is TRBJ2-2, with a weak D call TRBD2 (5 bases). Deletions cut 8 bases from V and 3 bases from J, with 16 bases between. Germline V CDR1 and CDR2: MNHNY, SVGAGI (reference sequence). The CDR3 contains 15 residues. CDR3 sequence (DNA): TGTGCCAGCCGGCGAGGAGGAACGGACACCGGGGAGCTGTTTTTT. This gives the protein CASRRGGTDTGELFF.

The rearrangement joins TRBV2 to TRBJ2-5; 14 positions agree with TRBD2. The CDR3 spans 15 residues. Germline V lookup: CDR1 SNHLY, CDR2 FYNNEI. Unmatched junction bases numbered 4, after V lost 5 bases and J lost 5 bases. CDR3 nucleotide sequence: TGTGCCAGCAGTATGACTAGCGGGGGGGTGGAGACCCAGTACTTC. Its translation: CASSMTSGGVETQYF.

V and J are TRBV19 and TRBJ2-1, with D perhaps matching TRBD1 (7 bases). This CDR3 comprises 15 residues. The germline V and J ends were trimmed by 4 bases and 6 bases, with 16 bases remaining between them. Germline V gene lookup returns CDR1 LNHDA and CDR2 SQIVND (reference sequence). The CDR3 DNA sequence: TGTGCCAGTAGTAGGAGCAGGGGGGCTGGCAATGAGCAGTTCTTC. Translated, it gives CASSRSRGAGNEQFF.

The chain has TRBV5-6 and TRBJ2-6, with D possibly TRBD1 on 6 matching bases. Per germline, CDR1 SGHDT and CDR2 YYEEEE. The CDR3 length is 15 residues. Between the trimmed V and J ends, which lost 4 bases and 1 base, there was a span of 9 bases. In nucleotides, the CDR3 is TGTGCCAGCAGCGATAGGGGGTCTGGGGCCAACGTCCTGACTTTC. Its translation: CASSDRGSGANVLTF. Filled out from reference TRBV5-6 and TRBJ2-6, the complete variable domain reads DAGVTQSPTHLIKTRGQQVTLRCSPKSGHDTVSWYQQALGQGPQFIFQYYEEEERQRGNFPDRFSGHQFPNYSSELNVNALLLGDSALYLCASSDRGSGANVLTFGAGSRLTVL.

The genes are TRBV18 and TRBJ2-7, with 7 bases matching TRBD1. The CDR3 loop spans 17 amino acids. Unmatched junction bases numbered 10, after V lost 2 bases and J lost 0 bases. CDR1 is KGHSH, CDR2 LQKENI, per germline. The CDR3 sequence: CASSPSSGGQASYEQYF. The CDR3, as DNA: TGTGCCAGCTCACCAAGTAGTGGAGGACAGGCCTCCTACGAGCAGTACTTC.

The CDR3, as DNA: TGTGCCAGCAGCAAAAGAGTTCCCCCGACAGGGAAAAGGATGAACACTGAAGCTTTCTTT. Translation: CASSKRVPPTGKRMNTEAFF. V usage is TRBV21-1 and J usage is TRBJ1-1; TRBD1 reflects the table's D call only, with no check against the DNA. TRBV21-1 is a recognized pseudogene. The CDR3 sequence is 20 residues long.